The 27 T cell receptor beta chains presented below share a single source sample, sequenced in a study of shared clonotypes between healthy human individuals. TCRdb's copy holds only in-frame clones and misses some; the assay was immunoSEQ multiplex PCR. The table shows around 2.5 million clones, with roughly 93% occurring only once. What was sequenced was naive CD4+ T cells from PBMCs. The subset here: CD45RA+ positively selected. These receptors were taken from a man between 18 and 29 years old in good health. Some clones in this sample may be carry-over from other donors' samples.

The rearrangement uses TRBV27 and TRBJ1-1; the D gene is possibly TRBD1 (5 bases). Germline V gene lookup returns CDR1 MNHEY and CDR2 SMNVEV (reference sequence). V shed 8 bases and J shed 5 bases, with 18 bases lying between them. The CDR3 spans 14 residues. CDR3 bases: TGTGCCAGCGGGGGTCGCCCGGTAGAGACTGAAGCTTTCTTT. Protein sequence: CASGGRPVETEAFF.

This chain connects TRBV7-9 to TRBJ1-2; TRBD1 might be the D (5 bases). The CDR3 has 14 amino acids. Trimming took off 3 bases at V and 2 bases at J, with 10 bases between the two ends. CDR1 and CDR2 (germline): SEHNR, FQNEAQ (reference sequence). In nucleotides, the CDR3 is TGTGCCAGCAGCTTCCAGGGTGGGAACTATGGCTACACCTTC. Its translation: CASSFQGGNYGYTF.

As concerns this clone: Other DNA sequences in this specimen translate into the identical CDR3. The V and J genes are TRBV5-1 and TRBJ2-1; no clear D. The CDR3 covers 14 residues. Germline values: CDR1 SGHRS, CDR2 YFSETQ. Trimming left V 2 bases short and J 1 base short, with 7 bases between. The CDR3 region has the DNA TGCGCCAGCAGCTTTTCAGGATCCTACAATGAGCAGTTCTTC. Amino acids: CASSFSGSYNEQFF.

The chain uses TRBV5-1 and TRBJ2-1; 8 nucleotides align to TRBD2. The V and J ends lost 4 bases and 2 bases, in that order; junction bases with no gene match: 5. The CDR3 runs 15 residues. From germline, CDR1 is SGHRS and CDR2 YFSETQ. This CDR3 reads CASSPALAAYNEQFF. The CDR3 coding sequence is TGCGCCAGCAGCCCCGCACTAGCGGCCTACAATGAGCAGTTCTTC.

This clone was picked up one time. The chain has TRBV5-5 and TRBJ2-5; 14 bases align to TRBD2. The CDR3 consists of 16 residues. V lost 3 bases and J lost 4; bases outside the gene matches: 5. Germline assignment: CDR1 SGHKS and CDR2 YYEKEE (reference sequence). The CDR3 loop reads CASSYRLAGGRETQYF. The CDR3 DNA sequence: TGTGCCAGCAGCTATCGACTAGCGGGAGGGAGAGAGACCCAGTACTTC.

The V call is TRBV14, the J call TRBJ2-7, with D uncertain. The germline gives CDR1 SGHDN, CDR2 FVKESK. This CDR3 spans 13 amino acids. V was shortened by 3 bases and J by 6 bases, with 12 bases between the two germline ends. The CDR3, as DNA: TGTGCCAGCAGCCATGGAAGGGCTGGCGAGCAGTACTTC. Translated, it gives CASSHGRAGEQYF.

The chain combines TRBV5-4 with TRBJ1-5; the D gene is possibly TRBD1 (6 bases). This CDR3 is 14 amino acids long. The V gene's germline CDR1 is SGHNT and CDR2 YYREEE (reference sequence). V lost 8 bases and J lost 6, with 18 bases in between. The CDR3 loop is CAREAGGSSQPQHF. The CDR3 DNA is TGTGCCAGGGAGGCGGGGGGCTCGAGTCAGCCCCAGCATTTT.

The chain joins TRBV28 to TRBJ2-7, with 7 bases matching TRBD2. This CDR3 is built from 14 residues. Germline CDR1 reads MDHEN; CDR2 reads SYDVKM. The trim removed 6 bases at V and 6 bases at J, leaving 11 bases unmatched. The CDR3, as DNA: TGTGCCAGCAGCCCCCGAGTGGGGAGGGCCGAGCAGTACTTC. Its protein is CASSPRVGRAEQYF.

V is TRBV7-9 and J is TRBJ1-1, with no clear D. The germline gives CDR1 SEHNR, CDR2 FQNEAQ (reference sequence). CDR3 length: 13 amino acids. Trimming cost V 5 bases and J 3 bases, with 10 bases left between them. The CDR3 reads CASSPDADTEAFF. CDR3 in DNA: TGTGCCAGCAGCCCTGACGCGGACACTGAAGCTTTCTTT. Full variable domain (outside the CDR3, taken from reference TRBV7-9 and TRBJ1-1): DTGVSQNPRHKITKRGQNVTFRCDPISEHNRLYWYRQTLGQGPEFLTYFQNEAQLEKSRLLSDRFSAERPKGSFSTLEIQRTEQGDSAMYLCASSPDADTEAFFGQGTRLTVV.

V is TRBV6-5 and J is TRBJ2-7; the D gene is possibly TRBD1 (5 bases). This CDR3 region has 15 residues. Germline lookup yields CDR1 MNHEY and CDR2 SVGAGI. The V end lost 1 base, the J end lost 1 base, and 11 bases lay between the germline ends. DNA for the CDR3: TGTGCCAGCAGTTACTTCACAGGATCATCCTACGAGCAGTACTTC. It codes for CASSYFTGSSYEQYF.

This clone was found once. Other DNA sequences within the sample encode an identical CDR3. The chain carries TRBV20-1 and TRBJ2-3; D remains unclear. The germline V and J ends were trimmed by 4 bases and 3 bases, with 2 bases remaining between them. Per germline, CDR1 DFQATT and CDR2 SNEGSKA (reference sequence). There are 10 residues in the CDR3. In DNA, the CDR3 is TGCAGTGCTAAAACAGATACGCAGTATTTT. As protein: CSAKTDTQYF.

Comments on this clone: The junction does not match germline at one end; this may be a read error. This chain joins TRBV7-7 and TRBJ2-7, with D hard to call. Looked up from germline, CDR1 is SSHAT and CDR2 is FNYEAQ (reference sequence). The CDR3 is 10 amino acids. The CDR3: CASSLSHQNF. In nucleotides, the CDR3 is TGTGCCAGCAGCTTGAGCCACCAAAACTTC.

The CDR3 DNA is TGCAGCTGTTGGACTAGCTCCTACGAGCAGTACTTC. Translating it yields CSCWTSSYEQYF. The V and J genes are TRBV29-1 and TRBJ2-7, with 7 bases that match TRBD2. The CDR3 has 12 residues. The germline CDR1 and CDR2 sequences are SQVTM and ANQGSEA. V was pared by 8 bases and J by 0 bases, with 4 bases of the junction left unmatched.

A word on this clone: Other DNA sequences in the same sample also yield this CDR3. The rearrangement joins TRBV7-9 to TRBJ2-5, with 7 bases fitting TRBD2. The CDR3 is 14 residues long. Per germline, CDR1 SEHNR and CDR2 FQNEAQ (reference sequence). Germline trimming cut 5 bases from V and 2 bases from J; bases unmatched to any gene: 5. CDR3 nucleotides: TGTGCCAGCAGCCCCCTAGCGGTTCAAGAGACCCAGTACTTC. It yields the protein CASSPLAVQETQYF.

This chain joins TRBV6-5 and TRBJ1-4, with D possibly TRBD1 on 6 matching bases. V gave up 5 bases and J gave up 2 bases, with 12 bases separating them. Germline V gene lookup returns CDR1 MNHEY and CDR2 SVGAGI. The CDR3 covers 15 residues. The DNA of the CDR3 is TGTGCCAGCAGTAATCAGGGGTGGACTAATGAAAAACTGTTTTTT. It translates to CASSNQGWTNEKLFF.

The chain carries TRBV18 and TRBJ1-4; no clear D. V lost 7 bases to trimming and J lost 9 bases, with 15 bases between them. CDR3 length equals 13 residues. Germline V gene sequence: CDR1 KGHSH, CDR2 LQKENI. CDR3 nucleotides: TGTGCCAGCTACAGCTCCAGCCTTCAAAAACTGTTTTTT. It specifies CASYSSSLQKLFF.

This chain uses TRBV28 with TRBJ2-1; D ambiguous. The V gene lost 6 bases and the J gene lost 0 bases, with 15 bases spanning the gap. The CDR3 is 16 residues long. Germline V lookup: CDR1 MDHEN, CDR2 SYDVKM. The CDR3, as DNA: TGTGCCAGCAGACTTTCCCCCTTCACCTCCTACAATGAGCAGTTCTTC. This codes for CASRLSPFTSYNEQFF.

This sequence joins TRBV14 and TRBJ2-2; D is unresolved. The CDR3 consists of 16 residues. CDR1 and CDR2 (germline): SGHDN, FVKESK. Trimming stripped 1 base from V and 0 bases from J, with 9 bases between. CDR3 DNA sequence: TGTGCCAGCAGCCAAGTCAGGCCAGCGAACACCGGGGAGCTGTTTTTT. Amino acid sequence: CASSQVRPANTGELFF.

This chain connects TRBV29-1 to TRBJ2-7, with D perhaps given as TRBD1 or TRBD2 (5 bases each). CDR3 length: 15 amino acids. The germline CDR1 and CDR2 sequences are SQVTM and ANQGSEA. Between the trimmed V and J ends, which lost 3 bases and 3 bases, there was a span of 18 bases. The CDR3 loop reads CSVEGSGQRHYEQYF. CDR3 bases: TGCAGCGTTGAGGGGAGCGGACAAAGACACTACGAGCAGTACTTC.

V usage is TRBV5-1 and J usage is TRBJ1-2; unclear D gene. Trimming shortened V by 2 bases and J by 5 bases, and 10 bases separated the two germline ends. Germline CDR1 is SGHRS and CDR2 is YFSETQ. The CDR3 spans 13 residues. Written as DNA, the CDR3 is TGCGCCAGCAGCTTAACCACAAGATATGGCTACACCTTC. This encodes CASSLTTRYGYTF.

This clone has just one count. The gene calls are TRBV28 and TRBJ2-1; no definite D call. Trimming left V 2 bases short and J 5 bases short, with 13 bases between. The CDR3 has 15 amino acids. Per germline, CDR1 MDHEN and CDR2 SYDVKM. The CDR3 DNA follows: TGTGCCAGCAGTTTAACGCGCAGATCACACAATGAGCAGTTCTTC. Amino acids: CASSLTRRSHNEQFF.

The CDR3 DNA is TGTGCCAGTAGGGGGACGGGTGGGGCCAACGTCCTGACTTTC. Translation: CASRGTGGANVLTF. The chain joins TRBV19 to TRBJ2-6, with D perhaps given as TRBD1 or TRBD2 (5 bases each). The germline V gene encodes CDR1 LNHDA and CDR2 SQIVND (reference sequence). The CDR3 has 14 amino acids. Trimming removed 6 bases from V and 3 bases from J, with 9 bases in between.

CDR3 DNA sequence: TGCGCCAGCAGCTCGCTATATACAGATACGCAGTATTTT. This encodes CASSSLYTDTQYF. The chain is built from TRBV5-1 and TRBJ2-3; D gene uncertain. Germline V gives CDR1 SGHRS, CDR2 YFSETQ. The V end lost 3 bases, the J end lost 3 bases, and 8 bases lay between the germline ends. This CDR3 contains 13 residues.

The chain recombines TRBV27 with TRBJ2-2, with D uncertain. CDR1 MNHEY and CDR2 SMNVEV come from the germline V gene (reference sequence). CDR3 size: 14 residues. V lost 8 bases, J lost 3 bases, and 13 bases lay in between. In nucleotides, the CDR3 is TGTGCCAGCCGCTCGCCGATGCACACCGGGGAGCTGTTTTTT. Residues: CASRSPMHTGELFF.

The CDR3: CASRSGTGGPGELFF. In nucleotides, the CDR3 is TGCGCCAGCAGGTCCGGGACAGGGGGACCCGGGGAGCTGTTTTTT. J is TRBJ2-2 and V is TRBV5-1; 11 nucleotides line up with TRBD1. Germline CDR1 SGHRS, CDR2 YFSETQ. The CDR3 consists of 15 residues. With V trimmed by 5 bases and J by 6 bases, 6 bases remained unmatched.

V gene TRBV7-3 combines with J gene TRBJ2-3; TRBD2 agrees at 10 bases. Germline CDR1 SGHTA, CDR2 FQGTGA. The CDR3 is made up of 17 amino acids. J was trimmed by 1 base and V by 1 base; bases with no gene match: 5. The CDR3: CASSLIPSGSGTDTQYF. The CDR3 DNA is TGTGCCAGCAGCTTAATCCCTAGCGGGAGTGGCACAGATACGCAGTATTTT. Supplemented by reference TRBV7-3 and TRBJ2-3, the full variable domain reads GAGVSQTPSNKVTEKGKYVELRCDPISGHTALYWYRQSLGQGPEFLIYFQGTGAADDSGLPNDRFFAVRPEGSVSTLKIQRTERGDSAVYLCASSLIPSGSGTDTQYFGPGTRLTVL.

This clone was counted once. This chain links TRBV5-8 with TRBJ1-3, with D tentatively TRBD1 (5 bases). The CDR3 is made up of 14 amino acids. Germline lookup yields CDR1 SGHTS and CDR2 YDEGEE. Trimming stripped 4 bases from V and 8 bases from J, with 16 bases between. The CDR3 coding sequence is TGTGCCAGCAGCCCGGGGCCCTTGAGGCACACCATATATTTT. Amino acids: CASSPGPLRHTIYF. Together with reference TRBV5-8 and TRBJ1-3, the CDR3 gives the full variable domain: EAGVTQSPTHLIKTRGQQATLRCSPISGHTSVYWYQQALGLGLQFLLWYDEGEERNRGNFPPRFSGRQFPNYSSELNVNALELEDSALYLCASSPGPLRHTIYFGEGSWLTVV.